This T cell receptor beta chain comes out of a study of blood T cell repertoires in COVID-19. Looking at the study overall: COVID-19 samples, acute and convalescent, were from the United States, Italy and Spain. Sources were T cells, B-cell-depleted T cells, or PBMCs; the material itself was cDNA or gDNA.

Clones were read by immunoSEQ multiplex PCR, and TCRdb kept only the in-frame ones, dropping some. Among about 300,000 clones listed, roughly 86% were seen once. V was pared by 0 bases and J by 4 bases, with 8 bases between. This CDR3 region has 14 residues. Germline V gene sequence: CDR1 LGHNA, CDR2 YSLEER. The gene calls are TRBV4-3 and TRBJ2-3; no definite D call. The sequenced material came from peripheral blood. The sequence derives from a man aged 65 to 85 with acute or convalescent COVID-19. The CDR3 DNA reads TGCGCCAGCAGCCAAGATAGGAGCGCAGATACGCAGTATTTT. This translates into CASSQDRSADTQYF.